The entry below describes one TCR beta chain. Germline V gene data show CDR1 as LNHDA and CDR2 as SQIVND (reference sequence). The V and J ends lost 3 bases and 0 bases respectively, with 11 bases between them. The CDR3 spans 16 residues. The data derive from a study of blood T cell repertoires in COVID-19. At the level of the study: Acute and convalescent COVID-19 specimens originated in the United States, Italy and Spain. PBMCs, B-cell-depleted T cells, or T cells provided the cDNA or gDNA that made up the material.

Authors' methods: Researchers report that nucleated cell counts were estimated from reference gene primer amplification. The repertoire was sequenced with immunoSEQ multiplex PCR; TCRdb's copy has only in-frame clones and lacks some. That table supplies the V and J calls and clone size; D and trimming were determined from the DNA. The repertoire holds 45,000 to 65,000 clones, with 84% as singletons. Sequencing used peripheral blood. The chain employs TRBV19 and TRBJ1-4, with D maybe TRBD1 (6 bases). The receptor's source is a woman aged 80 or over with acute or convalescent COVID-19. The CDR3 reads CASSIQGSATNEKLFF. In DNA form, the CDR3 reads TGTGCCAGTAGTATCCAGGGGTCTGCAACTAATGAAAAACTGTTTTTT.